These T cell receptor beta chains were read from a single sample in a study of blood T cell repertoires in COVID-19. The method was immunoSEQ multiplex PCR; TCRdb's version includes in-frame clones alone and lacks a portion of them. The sample has 350,000 to 450,000 clones; roughly 90% are singletons. Material for sequencing was PBMCs or T cells enriched from blood (not recorded which). The receptors originated from a woman aged 25 to 39 who had recovered from COVID-19. Both conserved end residues are part of each CDR3. A D gene is named only where the DNA matches it firmly. Expanded clones are given a class, and other clones once, few, many or no size at all.

D,J,size,V,DNA,CDR3
-,TRBJ1-3,-,TRBV28,TGTGCCAGCAGTTTAAGCCCCGTCAGGAGAAACACCATATATTTT,CASSLSPVRRNTIYF
-,TRBJ1-5,-,TRBV6-5,TGTGCCAGCAGTTACGGGGCCGGGAATCAGCCCCAGCATTTT,CASSYGAGNQPQHF
-,TRBJ1-2,-,TRBV19,TGTGCCAGTAGTATTTGGAGCCAAGATAACTATGGCTACACCTTC,CASSIWSQDNYGYTF
-,TRBJ1-2,once,TRBV4-1,TGCGCCAGCAGCCAAGATGGGCGTGGCTACACCTTC,CASSQDGRGYTF
-,TRBJ1-2,-,TRBV28,TGTGCCAGCAGTTTAATACGAATCCAGAACTATGGCTACACCTTC,CASSLIRIQNYGYTF
-,TRBJ1-1,few,TRBV7-8,TGTGCCAGCAGCTTTTTTTTGGTGGAGGAAGCTTTCTTT,CASSFFLVEEAFF
TRBD1,TRBJ1-1,-,TRBV5-1,TGCGCCAGCGGACAGGGGCAGAACACTGAAGCTTTCTTT,CASGQGQNTEAFF
TRBD1,TRBJ1-1,-,TRBV5-1,TGCGCCAGCAGCTTGTATGGGACAGGGACCACTGAAGCTTTCTTT,CASSLYGTGTTEAFF
TRBD1,TRBJ1-2,-,TRBV29-1,TGCAGCGTTGAAGGGGGACAGTCTTTGTATGGCTACACCTTC,CSVEGGQSLYGYTF
TRBD1,TRBJ2-1,-,TRBV24-1,TGTGCCACCAGTGATATGACAGGGGGAGACCGACTAGCTTTAGTCGATGAGCAGTTCTTC,CATSDMTGGDRLALVDEQFF
-,TRBJ1-5,-,TRBV21-1,TGTGCCAGCAGAGGAACCGGGACAGATCTCAATCAGCCCCAGCATTTT,CASRGTGTDLNQPQHF
TRBD1,TRBJ2-7,-,TRBV19,TGTGCCAGTAGTATAGGGACAGGGACGCGCTACGAGCAGTACTTC,CASSIGTGTRYEQYF
-,TRBJ1-5,-,TRBV6-2/TRBV6-3,TGTGCCAGCAGTTACTGGGGAGGGAGGGATCAGCCCCAGCATTTT,CASSYWGGRDQPQHF
TRBD1,TRBJ1-2,-,TRBV28,TGTGCCAGCAGTCCAGCGACAGGGACGGTCTATGGCTACACCTTC,CASSPATGTVYGYTF
-,TRBJ2-7,-,TRBV11-1,TGTGCCAGCAGCTTAGCGATAGGGGTCTCCTACGAGCAGTACTTC,CASSLAIGVSYEQYF
TRBD1,TRBJ1-1,-,TRBV12-5,TGTGCTAGTGGTTTGGGGACGGGACAGAGTGAAGCTTTCTTT,CASGLGTGQSEAFF
-,TRBJ1-2,-,TRBV25-1,TGTGCCAGCAGTGCACCCGGACTCTATGGCTACACCTTC,CASSAPGLYGYTF
-,TRBJ1-1,-,TRBV5-1,TGCGCCAGCAGCTTTGGGTCAGGGAACACTGAAGCTTTCTTT,CASSFGSGNTEAFF
-,TRBJ1-3,-,TRBV3-1/TRBV3-2,TGTGCCAGCAGCCAAGAGGGGCGTGGGGGGGGCTTCGGAAACACCATATATTTT,CASSQEGRGGGFGNTIYF
TRBD1,TRBJ1-2,few,TRBV7-3,TGTGCCAGCAGCTTAGGACAGGCGGACCTCTATGGCTACACCTTC,CASSLGQADLYGYTF
-,TRBJ2-7,few,TRBV7-8,TGTGCCAGCAGCGTGAGTGGGCTCGAGCAGTACTTC,CASSVSGLEQYF
-,TRBJ1-3,-,TRBV9,TGTGCCAGCAGCGCCGACCGGGACACTGGAAACACCATATATTTT,CASSADRDTGNTIYF
-,TRBJ1-5,-,TRBV7-3,TGTGCCAGCAGCGACACACCCGATCAGCCCCAGCATTTT,CASSDTPDQPQHF
-,TRBJ1-5,-,TRBV27,TGTGCCACCCGAAAAGCAGGGTACGGTCATAGCAATCAGCCCCAGCATTTT,CATRKAGYGHSNQPQHF
TRBD2,TRBJ2-7,-,TRBV18,TGTGCCAGCTCACCCGGAGGGACTAGCGCTACCTACGAGCAGTACTTC,CASSPGGTSATYEQYF
-,TRBJ1-1,-,TRBV18,TGTGCCAGCTCACCTCTAGCATGGGGAGACCACAATGAAGCTTTCTTT,CASSPLAWGDHNEAFF
TRBD1,TRBJ2-5,-,TRBV5-4,TGTGCCAGCCGGGAACAGGGGGCTCGGGAGACCCAGTACTTC,CASREQGARETQYF
TRBD1,TRBJ2-5,-,TRBV2,TGTGCCAGCAAGGGGGCGCGGGAAGAGACCCAGTACTTC,CASKGAREETQYF
TRBD2,TRBJ2-1,-,TRBV7-3,TGTGCCAGCAGCTTAAACCCAGCGGGAGTGAGCAATGAGCAGTTCTTC,CASSLNPAGVSNEQFF
-,TRBJ2-7,-,TRBV7-2,TGTGCCAGCAGCTTAGCGTATAGGCAGGGGGGAGTCTACGAGCAGTACTTC,CASSLAYRQGGVYEQYF
TRBD2,TRBJ2-6,-,TRBV12-5,TGTGCTAGTTATAGCGGGGGGGCTTCTGGGGCCAACGTCCTGACTTTC,CASYSGGASGANVLTF
-,TRBJ1-3,-,TRBV6-5,TGTGCCACCACCCGCGGGACTTCTACTGGAAACACCATATATTTT,CATTRGTSTGNTIYF
-,TRBJ1-1,-,TRBV30,TGTGCCTGGAGTGTAATATCGGCTTTCTTT,CAWSVISAFF
-,TRBJ2-1,-,TRBV6-5,TGTGCCAGCAGCCGGGACAACATCTACAATGAGCAGTTCTTC,CASSRDNIYNEQFF
-,TRBJ1-1,-,TRBV5-1,TGCGCCAGCAGCGAATACCCTACGACAGGTCTTGTGAACACTGAAGCTTTCTTT,CASSEYPTTGLVNTEAFF
-,TRBJ1-1,-,TRBV27,TGTGCCAGCAGTTCGCCGGGACTTAACACCGAAGCTTTCTTT,CASSSPGLNTEAFF
TRBD1,TRBJ1-6,-,TRBV3-1/TRBV3-2,TGTGCCAGCAGACAGACAGGGGACAGGTCACCCCTCCACTTT,CASRQTGDRSPLHF
-,TRBJ1-2,-,TRBV5-1,TGCGCCAGCAGCTTGGAGGGTAGACAGCATGGCTACACCTTC,CASSLEGRQHGYTF
TRBD1,TRBJ2-3,-,TRBV5-6,TGTGCCAGCAGCTTACCCCAGGGGGCCAGAGATACGCAGTATTTT,CASSLPQGARDTQYF
-,TRBJ2-7,-,TRBV19,TGTGCCAGTAGTATAGTGGGGGGATCCTACGAGCAGTACTTC,CASSIVGGSYEQYF
TRBD2,TRBJ2-3,-,TRBV19,TGTGCCAGTAGTACCAGGGCTAGCGGGTCCGGAGATACGCAGTATTTT,CASSTRASGSGDTQYF
TRBD1,TRBJ1-2,-,TRBV20-1,TGCAGTGCTAGTAAGACAGGGGGCGCGGGCTATGGCTACACCTTC,CSASKTGGAGYGYTF
TRBD2,TRBJ2-2,-,TRBV7-2,TGTGCCAGCAGCCTTAGCGGGAGGGCCAGTAGGGAGCTGTTTTTT,CASSLSGRASRELFF
TRBD1,TRBJ1-1,-,TRBV7-6,TGTGCCAGCAGCTTAATACAGGGGCGGTTGAACACTGAAGCTTTCTTT,CASSLIQGRLNTEAFF
TRBD1,TRBJ1-4,-,TRBV19,TGTGCCAGTAGTCCGACAGGGTGGAATGAAAAACTGTTTTTT,CASSPTGWNEKLFF
TRBD1,TRBJ2-2,-,TRBV19,TGTGCCAGTAGCCGGGACAGGGACACCGGGGAGCTGTTTTTT,CASSRDRDTGELFF
TRBD1,TRBJ1-2,-,TRBV9,TGTGCCAGCAGCCAGGACAGGGTGTTAGCTAACTATGGCTACACCTTC,CASSQDRVLANYGYTF
-,TRBJ1-6,-,TRBV9,TGTGCCAGCAGCGGTTTTCAGGGCGGGGATTCACCCCTCCACTTT,CASSGFQGGDSPLHF
-,TRBJ1-4,-,TRBV30,TGTGCCTTGGTGCGGGGTGGGGAAAAACTGTTTTTT,CALVRGGEKLFF
TRBD2,TRBJ2-7,-,TRBV9,TGTGCCAGCAGCGTAGGTTTAGCGGGCTTCTCCTACGAGCAGTACTTC,CASSVGLAGFSYEQYF
TRBD2,TRBJ2-5,-,TRBV10-1,TGCGCCGTAACCGGGGGGGGGCGGGAGACCCAGTACTTC,CAVTGGGRETQYF
-,TRBJ2-1,-,TRBV20-1,TGCAGTGCGGGGGGAGTTGGTGAGCAGTTCTTC,CSAGGVGEQFF
-,TRBJ1-1,-,TRBV19,TGTGCCAGTAGTATCCGTCGGCGGATGAACACTGAAGCTTTCTTT,CASSIRRRMNTEAFF
TRBD1,TRBJ1-3,-,TRBV9,TGTGCCACGGGGACAGGGGGCTCTGGAAACACCATATATTTT,CATGTGGSGNTIYF
-,TRBJ1-2,-,TRBV7-9,TGTGCCAGCACGGAGGGTGACTATGGCTACACCTTC,CASTEGDYGYTF
-,TRBJ2-3,-,TRBV28,TGTGCCAGCAGTTCGACACAGGGAGCCGGCACAGATACGCAGTATTTT,CASSSTQGAGTDTQYF
TRBD2,TRBJ2-1,-,TRBV7-2,TGTGCCAGCAGCCCTCAATCCGGGACTAGCGGGGGGGTTAGGAATGAGCAGTTCTTC,CASSPQSGTSGGVRNEQFF
TRBD2,TRBJ2-1,-,TRBV7-2,TGTGCCAGCAGCCCTAAAACAAGGACTAGCGGCTATGAGCAGTTCTTC,CASSPKTRTSGYEQFF